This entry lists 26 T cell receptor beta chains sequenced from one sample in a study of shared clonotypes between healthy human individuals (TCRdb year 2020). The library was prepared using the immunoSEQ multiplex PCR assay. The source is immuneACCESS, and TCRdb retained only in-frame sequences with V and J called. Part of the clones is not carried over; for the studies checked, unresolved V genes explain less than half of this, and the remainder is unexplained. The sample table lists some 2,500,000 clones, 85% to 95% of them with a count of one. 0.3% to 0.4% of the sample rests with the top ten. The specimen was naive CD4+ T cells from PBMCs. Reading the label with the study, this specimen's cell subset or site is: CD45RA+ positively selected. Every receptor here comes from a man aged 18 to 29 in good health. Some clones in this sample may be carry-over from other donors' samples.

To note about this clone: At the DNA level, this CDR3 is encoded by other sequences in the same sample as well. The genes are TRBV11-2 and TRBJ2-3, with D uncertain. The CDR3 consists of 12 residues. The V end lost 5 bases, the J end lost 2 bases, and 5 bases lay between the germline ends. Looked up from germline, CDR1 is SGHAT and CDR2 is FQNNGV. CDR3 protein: CASSQYTDTQYF. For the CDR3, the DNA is TGTGCCAGCAGCCAATACACAGATACGCAGTATTTT.

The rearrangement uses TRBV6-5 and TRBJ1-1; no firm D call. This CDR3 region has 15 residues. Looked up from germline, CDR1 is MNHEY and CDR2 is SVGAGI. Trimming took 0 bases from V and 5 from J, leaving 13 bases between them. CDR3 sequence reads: CASSYSTRRGTEAFF. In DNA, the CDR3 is TGTGCCAGCAGTTACTCGACAAGGCGAGGGACTGAAGCTTTCTTT.

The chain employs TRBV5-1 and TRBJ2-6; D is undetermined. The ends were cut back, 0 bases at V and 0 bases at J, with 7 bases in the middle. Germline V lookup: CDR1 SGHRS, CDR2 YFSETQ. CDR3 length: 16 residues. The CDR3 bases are TGCGCCAGCAGCTTGGAGCAGATCTCTGGGGCCAACGTCCTGACTTTC. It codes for CASSLEQISGANVLTF.

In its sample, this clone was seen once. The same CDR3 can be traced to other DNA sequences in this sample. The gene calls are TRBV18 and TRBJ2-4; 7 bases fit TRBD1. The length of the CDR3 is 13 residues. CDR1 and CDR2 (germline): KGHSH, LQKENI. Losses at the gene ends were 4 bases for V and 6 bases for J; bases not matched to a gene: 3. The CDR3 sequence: CASSQGAGNIQYF. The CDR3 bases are TGTGCCAGCTCACAGGGGGCGGGAAACATTCAGTACTTC.

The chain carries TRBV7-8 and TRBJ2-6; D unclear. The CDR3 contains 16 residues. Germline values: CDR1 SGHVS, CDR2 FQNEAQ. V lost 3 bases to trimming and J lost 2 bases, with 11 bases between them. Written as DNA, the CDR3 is TGTGCCAGCAGCTTCAATAGGTTTCCTGGGGCCAACGTCCTGACTTTC. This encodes CASSFNRFPGANVLTF.

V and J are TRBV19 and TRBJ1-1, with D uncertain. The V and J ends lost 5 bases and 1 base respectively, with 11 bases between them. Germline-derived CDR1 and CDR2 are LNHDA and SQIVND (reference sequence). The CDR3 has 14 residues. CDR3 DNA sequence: TGTGCCAGTAGTGTACCACGGGGGAACACTGAAGCTTTCTTT. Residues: CASSVPRGNTEAFF. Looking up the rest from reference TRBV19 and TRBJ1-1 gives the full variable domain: DGGITQSPKYLFRKEGQNVTLSCEQNLNHDAMYWYRQDPGQGLRLIYYSQIVNDFQKGDIAEGYSVSREKKESFPLTVTSAQKNPTAFYLCASSVPRGNTEAFFGQGTRLTVV.

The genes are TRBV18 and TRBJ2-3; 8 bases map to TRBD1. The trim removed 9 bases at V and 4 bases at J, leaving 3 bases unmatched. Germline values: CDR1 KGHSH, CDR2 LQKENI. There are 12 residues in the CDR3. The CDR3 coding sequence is TGTGCCAGTAAGACAGGGGCAGATACGCAGTATTTT. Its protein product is CASKTGADTQYF.

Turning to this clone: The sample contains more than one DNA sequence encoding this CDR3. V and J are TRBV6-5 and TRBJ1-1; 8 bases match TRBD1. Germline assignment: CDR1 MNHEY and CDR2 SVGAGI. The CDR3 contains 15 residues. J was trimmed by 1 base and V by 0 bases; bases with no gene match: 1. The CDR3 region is CASSYSGTGNTEAFF. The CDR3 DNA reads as TGTGCCAGCAGTTACTCGGGGACAGGGAACACTGAAGCTTTCTTT.

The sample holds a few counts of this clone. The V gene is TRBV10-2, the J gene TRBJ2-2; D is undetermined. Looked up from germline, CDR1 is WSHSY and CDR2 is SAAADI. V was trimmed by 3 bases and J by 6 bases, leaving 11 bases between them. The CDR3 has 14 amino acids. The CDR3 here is CASSEVWSPGELFF. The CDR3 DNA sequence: TGCGCCAGCAGTGAAGTGTGGTCTCCCGGGGAGCTGTTTTTT.

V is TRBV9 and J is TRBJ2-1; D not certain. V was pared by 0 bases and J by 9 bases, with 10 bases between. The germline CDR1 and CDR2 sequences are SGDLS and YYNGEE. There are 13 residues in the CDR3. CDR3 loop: CASSVDLVSEQFF. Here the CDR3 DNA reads TGTGCCAGCAGCGTAGATCTCGTGAGTGAGCAGTTCTTC.

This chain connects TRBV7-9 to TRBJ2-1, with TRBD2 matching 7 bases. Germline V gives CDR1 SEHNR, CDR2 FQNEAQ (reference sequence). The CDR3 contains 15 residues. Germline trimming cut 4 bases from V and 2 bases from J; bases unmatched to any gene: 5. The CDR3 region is CASSSNGRTYNEQFF. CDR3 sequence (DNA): TGTGCCAGCAGCTCGAACGGGAGGACCTACAATGAGCAGTTCTTC.

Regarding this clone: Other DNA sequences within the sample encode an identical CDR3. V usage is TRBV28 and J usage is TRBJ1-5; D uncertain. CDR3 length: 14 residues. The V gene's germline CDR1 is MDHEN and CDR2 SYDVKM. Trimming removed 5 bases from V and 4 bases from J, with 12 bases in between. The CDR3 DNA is TGTGCCAGCAGTCCTCCCGGGAGGAATCAGCCCCAGCATTTT. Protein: CASSPPGRNQPQHF.

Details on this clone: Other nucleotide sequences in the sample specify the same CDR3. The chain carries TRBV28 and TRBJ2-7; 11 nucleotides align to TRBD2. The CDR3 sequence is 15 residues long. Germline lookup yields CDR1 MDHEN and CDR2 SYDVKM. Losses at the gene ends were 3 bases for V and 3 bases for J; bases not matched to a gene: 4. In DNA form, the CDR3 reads TGTGCCAGCAGTTTCCTAGCGGGAGGTTACTACGAGCAGTACTTC. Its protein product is CASSFLAGGYYEQYF.

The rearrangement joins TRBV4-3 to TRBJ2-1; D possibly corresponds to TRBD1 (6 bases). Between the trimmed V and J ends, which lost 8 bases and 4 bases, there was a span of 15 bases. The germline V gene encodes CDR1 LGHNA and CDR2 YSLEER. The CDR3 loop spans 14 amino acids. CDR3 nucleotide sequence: TGCGCCAGCTCATGGGACATTCTGTACAATGAGCAGTTCTTC. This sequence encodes CASSWDILYNEQFF.

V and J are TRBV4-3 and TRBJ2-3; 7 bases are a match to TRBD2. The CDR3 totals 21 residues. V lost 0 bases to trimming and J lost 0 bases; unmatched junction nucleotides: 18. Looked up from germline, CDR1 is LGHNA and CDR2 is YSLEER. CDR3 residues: CASSQDPPVPRLASSTDTQYF. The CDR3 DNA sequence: TGCGCCAGCAGCCAAGATCCTCCGGTTCCAAGACTAGCTAGTAGCACAGATACGCAGTATTTT.

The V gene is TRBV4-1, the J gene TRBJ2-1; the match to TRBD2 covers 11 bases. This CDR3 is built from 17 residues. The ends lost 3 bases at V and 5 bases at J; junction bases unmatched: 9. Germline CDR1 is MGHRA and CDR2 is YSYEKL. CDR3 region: CASSHPWGLADHNEQFF. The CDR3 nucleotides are TGCGCCAGCAGCCACCCGTGGGGACTAGCGGACCACAATGAGCAGTTCTTC.

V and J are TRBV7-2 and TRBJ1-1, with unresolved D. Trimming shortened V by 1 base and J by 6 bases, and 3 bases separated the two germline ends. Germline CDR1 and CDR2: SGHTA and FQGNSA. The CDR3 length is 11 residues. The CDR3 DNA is TGTGCCAGCAGCTTAGTCGCTGAAGCTTTCTTT. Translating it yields CASSLVAEAFF.

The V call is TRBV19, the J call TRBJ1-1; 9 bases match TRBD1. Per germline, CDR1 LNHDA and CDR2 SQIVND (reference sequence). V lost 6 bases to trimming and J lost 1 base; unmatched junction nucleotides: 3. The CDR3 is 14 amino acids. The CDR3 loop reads CASRLGQGNTEAFF. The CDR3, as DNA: TGTGCCAGTAGGCTGGGACAGGGGAACACTGAAGCTTTCTTT.

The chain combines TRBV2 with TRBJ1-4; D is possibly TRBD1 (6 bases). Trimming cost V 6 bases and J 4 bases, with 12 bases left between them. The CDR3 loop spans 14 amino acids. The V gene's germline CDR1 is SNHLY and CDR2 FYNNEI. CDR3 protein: CASRFGQNNEKLFF. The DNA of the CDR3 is TGTGCCAGCAGGTTCGGACAGAATAATGAAAAACTGTTTTTT.

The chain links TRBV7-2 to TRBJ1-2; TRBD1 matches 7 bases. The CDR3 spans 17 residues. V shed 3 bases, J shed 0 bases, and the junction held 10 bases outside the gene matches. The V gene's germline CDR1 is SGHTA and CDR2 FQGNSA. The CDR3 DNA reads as TGTGCCAGCAGCTTCAGGACAGGAACCTCAGCTAACTATGGCTACACCTTC. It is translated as CASSFRTGTSANYGYTF.

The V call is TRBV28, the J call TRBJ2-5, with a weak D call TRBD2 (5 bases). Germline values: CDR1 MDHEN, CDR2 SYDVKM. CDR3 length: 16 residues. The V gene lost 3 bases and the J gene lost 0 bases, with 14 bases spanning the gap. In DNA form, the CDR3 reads TGTGCCAGCAGTTTGAGGGCCCCCTCCTACCAAGAGACCCAGTACTTC. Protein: CASSLRAPSYQETQYF.

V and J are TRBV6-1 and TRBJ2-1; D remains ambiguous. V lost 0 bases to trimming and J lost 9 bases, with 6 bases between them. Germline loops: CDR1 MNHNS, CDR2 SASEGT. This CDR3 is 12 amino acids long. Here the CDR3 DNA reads TGTGCCAGCAGTGAAGCGCTGCGTGAGCAGTTCTTC. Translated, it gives CASSEALREQFF.

CDR3 residues: CASSDRPSSGANVLTF. CDR3 sequence (DNA): TGTGCCAGCAGTGATAGGCCCTCCTCTGGGGCCAACGTCCTGACTTTC. V usage is TRBV2 and J usage is TRBJ2-6; D unresolved. CDR3 length: 16 residues. The germline gives CDR1 SNHLY, CDR2 FYNNEI. The V and J ends lost 3 bases and 0 bases respectively, with 9 bases between them. Using reference TRBV2 and TRBJ2-6 for the parts outside the CDR3, the full variable domain is EPEVTQTPSHQVTQMGQEVILRCVPISNHLYFYWYRQILGQKVEFLVSFYNNEISEKSEIFDDQFSVERPDGSNFTLKIRSTKLEDSAMYFCASSDRPSSGANVLTFGAGSRLTVL.

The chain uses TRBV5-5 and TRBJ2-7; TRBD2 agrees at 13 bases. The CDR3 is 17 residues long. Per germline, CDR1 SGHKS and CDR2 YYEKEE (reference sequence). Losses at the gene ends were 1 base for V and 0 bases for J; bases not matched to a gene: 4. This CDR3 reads CASSLKLAGGFSYEQYF. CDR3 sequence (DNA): TGTGCCAGCAGCTTGAAACTAGCGGGAGGGTTCTCCTACGAGCAGTACTTC.

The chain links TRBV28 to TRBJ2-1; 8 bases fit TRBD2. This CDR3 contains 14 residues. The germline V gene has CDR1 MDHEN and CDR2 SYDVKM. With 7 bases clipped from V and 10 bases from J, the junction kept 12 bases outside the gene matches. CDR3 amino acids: CASTFRGGLVEQFF. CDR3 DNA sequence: TGTGCCAGCACCTTCCGGGGGGGGCTCGTCGAGCAGTTCTTC.

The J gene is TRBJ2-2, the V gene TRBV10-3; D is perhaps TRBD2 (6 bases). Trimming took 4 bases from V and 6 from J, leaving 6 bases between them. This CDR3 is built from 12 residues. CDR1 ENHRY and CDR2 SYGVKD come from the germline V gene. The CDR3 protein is CAISGGAGELFF. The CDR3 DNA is TGTGCCATCAGTGGGGGGGCCGGGGAGCTGTTTTTT.